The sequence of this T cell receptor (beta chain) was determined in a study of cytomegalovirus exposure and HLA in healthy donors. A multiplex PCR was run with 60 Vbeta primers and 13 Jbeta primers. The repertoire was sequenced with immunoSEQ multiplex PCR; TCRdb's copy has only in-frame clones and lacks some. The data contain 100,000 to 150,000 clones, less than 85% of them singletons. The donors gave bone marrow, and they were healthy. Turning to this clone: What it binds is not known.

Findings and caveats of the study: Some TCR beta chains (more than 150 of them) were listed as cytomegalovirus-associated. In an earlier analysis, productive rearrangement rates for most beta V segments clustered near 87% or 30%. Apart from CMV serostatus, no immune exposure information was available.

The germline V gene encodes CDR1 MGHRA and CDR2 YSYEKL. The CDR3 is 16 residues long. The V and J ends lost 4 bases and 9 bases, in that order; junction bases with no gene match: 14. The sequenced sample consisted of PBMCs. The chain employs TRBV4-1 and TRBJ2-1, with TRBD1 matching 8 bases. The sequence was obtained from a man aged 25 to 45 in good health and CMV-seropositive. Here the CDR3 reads CASSRFRQGQDVEQFF. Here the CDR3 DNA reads TGCGCCAGCAGCCGATTTCGACAGGGGCAAGATGTTGAGCAGTTCTTC.